What follows are 3 T cell receptor beta chains derived from one specimen sequenced in a study of cytomegalovirus exposure and HLA in healthy donors. The study ran its PCR with 60 Vbeta and 13 Jbeta primers. Sequenced by immunoSEQ multiplex PCR; TCRdb stores in-frame clones only, minus some. The top ten hold 11% to 15% of the sample, which has some 180,000 clones, about 80% seen once. Sequenced material: PBMCs. The receptor set was obtained from a woman aged 25 to 39 in good health and CMV-seropositive.

The rearrangement joins TRBV7-3 to TRBJ2-6; a possible D gene is TRBD2 (7 bases). V lost 7 bases and J 4 bases, leaving 17 bases between the germline ends. Germline CDR1 and CDR2: SGHTA and FQGTGA. The CDR3 extends over 16 amino acids. The CDR3 sequence is CASNLGGGAGANVLTF. The CDR3 bases are TGTGCCAGCAACTTGGGAGGGGGGGCAGGGGCCAACGTCCTGACTTTC.

The V call is TRBV6-6, the J call TRBJ2-7, with TRBD1 identical over 8 bases. Germline CDR1 is MNHNY and CDR2 is SVGAGI (reference sequence). V trimming: 5 bases; J trimming: 6 bases; junction bases outside the gene matches: 12. The CDR3 loop spans 15 amino acids. Here the CDR3 DNA reads TGTGCCAGCAGTCCTCCCCTCGACAGGGGAGGCGAGCAGTACTTC. Its translation: CASSPPLDRGGEQYF.

The rearrangement links TRBV25-1 to TRBJ2-5; 8 bases are shared with TRBD2. CDR1 is MGHDK, CDR2 SYGVNS, per germline. With V trimmed by 3 bases and J by 2 bases, 8 bases remained unmatched. This CDR3 comprises 16 residues. The CDR3 coding sequence is TGTGCCAGCAGTGAGTACCTAGCGGGCAGACAAGAGACCCAGTACTTC. Its translation: CASSEYLAGRQETQYF.